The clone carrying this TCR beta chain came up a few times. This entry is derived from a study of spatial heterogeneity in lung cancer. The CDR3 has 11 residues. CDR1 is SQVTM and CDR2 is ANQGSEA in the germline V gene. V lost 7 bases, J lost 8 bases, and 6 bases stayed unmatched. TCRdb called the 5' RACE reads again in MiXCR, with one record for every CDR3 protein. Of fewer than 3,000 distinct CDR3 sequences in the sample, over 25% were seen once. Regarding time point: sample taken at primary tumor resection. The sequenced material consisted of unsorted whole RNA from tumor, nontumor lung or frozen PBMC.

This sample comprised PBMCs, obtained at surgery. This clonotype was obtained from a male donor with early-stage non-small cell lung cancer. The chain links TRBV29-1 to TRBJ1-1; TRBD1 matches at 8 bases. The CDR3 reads CSAGGREEAFF. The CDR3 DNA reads TGCAGCGCAGGGGGCAGGGAGGAAGCTTTCTTT. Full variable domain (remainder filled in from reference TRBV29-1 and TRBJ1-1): SAVISQKPSRDICQRGTSLTIQCQVDSQVTMMFWYRQQPGQSLTLIATANQGSEATYESGFVIDKFPISRPNLTFSTLTVSNMSPEDSSIYLCSAGGREEAFFGQGTRLTVV.